Sequencing of this TCR beta chain was carried out in a study of blood T cell repertoires in COVID-19 (TCRdb year 2020). Notes on the research overall: ImmuneRACE Cohort 3 recovered participants were defined by two consecutive negative NP/OP PCR tests, healthcare professional clearance, or symptom resolution. Sample metadata almost always included a de-identified subject ID, COVID-19 status, age in years and sex. Where available, HLA class I and class II types were obtained from metadata supplied by the sample provider rather than from assay-based typing. The repertoires were released in a freely available public database meant as a resource for research on the immune response to SARS-CoV-2. Deeply sampled blood TCRbeta repertoires from subjects exposed to, actively infected with, or recovered from COVID-19 were included in the dataset. Collaborator samples came from the United States, Italy and Spain and covered acute and convalescent phases of COVID-19. The material from the prospective study consisted of cDNA or gDNA derived from T cells, B-cell-depleted T cells, or PBMCs. Samples came from the ongoing ImmuneRACE study (first 160 participants) plus 1,254 subjects from 6 global collaborators. The full study reports these points: How much clinical and demographic metadata was included differed by source and by participant, and the metadata was provided uncurated.

About this clone: Its antigen is unknown. No base quality information exists; no much larger clone differs at one position.

TCRbeta CDR3 regions were amplified from genomic DNA by means of the immunoSEQ Assay, a bias-controlled multiplex PCR. The authors' pipeline ran thus. Nucleated cell counts per sample were estimated from amplification of reference gene primers within the assay. To quantify the absolute abundance of each unique TCRbeta CDR3 rearrangement, sequence reads were collapsed and filtered. For each sample, productive Simpson clonality was calculated as the square root of Simpson's diversity index across productive rearrangements. TCRdb re-hosts the immuneACCESS table, in-frame sequences only. Its copies lack some clones; in the studies checked, an unresolved V gene accounts for under half of them, and the cause for the rest is not known. The DNA was the basis for D and trimming; V, J and clone size are from that table. Across this sample there are 150,000 to 200,000 clones, with around 83% seen only once. Of the sample, around 24% falls within the top ten clones.

The germline V gene (reference sequence) specifies SEHNR as CDR1 and FQNEAQ as CDR2. V is pruned by 4 bases and J by 4 bases, leaving 7 bases of the junction without a gene match. The CDR3 covers 15 residues, taking in both the cysteine and the phenylalanine. Only the CDR3 part of the read is kept: 45 bases, read in frame from the first base. Participants in the prospective study were enrolled through a virtual design, were aged roughly 18 to 100 years, and lived in roughly 26 United States geographic areas. To assign participants to cohorts, the prospective study relied on clinical history that participants themselves reported in a screening survey and a study questionnaire. Each participant in the prospective study had whole blood, serum and a nasopharyngeal or oropharyngeal swab collected by mobile phlebotomists. Participants in the prospective study had the option to provide additional blood draws and questionnaires over a 2-month period. Blood samples from the prospective study were shipped frozen or at room temperature prior to DNA extraction.

This receptor chain uses TRBV7-9 and TRBJ1-3; a stretch of 7 junction bases matches TRBD1. This receptor was taken from a woman between 35 and 50 years old in a cohort exposed to, infected with or recovered from COVID-19 (not recorded which). The sequencing input was PBMCs or T cells enriched from blood (not recorded which). The nucleotide sequence is given as TGTGCCAGCAGCTCCGACAGGGTGAGAGGAAACACCATATATTTT. This codes for CASSSDRVRGNTIYF. Here the CDR3 is joined to the reference TRBV7-9 and TRBJ1-3 genes, and the full variable domain is: DTGVSQNPRHKITKRGQNVTFRCDPISEHNRLYWYRQTLGQGPEFLTYFQNEAQLEKSRLLSDRFSAERPKGSFSTLEIQRTEQGDSAMYLCASSSDRVRGNTIYFGEGSWLTVV.